Detailed here is one T cell receptor beta chain. These data come from a study of blood T cell repertoires in COVID-19. For the study at large: The United States, Italy and Spain supplied acute and convalescent COVID-19 samples. T cells, B-cell-depleted T cells, or PBMCs supplied cDNA or gDNA.

Study processing details: Nucleated cell number was recorded as an estimate derived from reference gene primer amplification. Assay used: immunoSEQ multiplex PCR; TCRdb lists only in-frame clones, some missing. V and J calls and clone size are as listed in that table; D and trimming were resolved from the DNA. The profile shows 35,000 to 50,000 clones, 80% to 90% of them singletons. Sample: peripheral blood. This clonotype was sampled from a woman older than 75 with acute or convalescent COVID-19.

The CDR3 DNA is TGTGCCAGCAGCGTAGCGGGGATTAGCGGAAACAATGAGCAGTTCTTC. This translates into CASSVAGISGNNEQFF. The chain couples TRBV9 to TRBJ2-1; D possibly corresponds to TRBD2 (6 bases). The CDR3 covers 16 residues. V was trimmed by 0 bases and J by 5 bases, leaving 15 bases between them. Germline assignment: CDR1 SGDLS and CDR2 YYNGEE. Full variable domain (missing parts from reference TRBV9 and TRBJ2-1): DSGVTQTPKHLITATGQRVTLRCSPRSGDLSVYWYQQSLDQGLQFLIQYYNGEERAKGNILERFSAQQFPDLHSELNLSSLELGDSALYFCASSVAGISGNNEQFFGPGTRLTVL.